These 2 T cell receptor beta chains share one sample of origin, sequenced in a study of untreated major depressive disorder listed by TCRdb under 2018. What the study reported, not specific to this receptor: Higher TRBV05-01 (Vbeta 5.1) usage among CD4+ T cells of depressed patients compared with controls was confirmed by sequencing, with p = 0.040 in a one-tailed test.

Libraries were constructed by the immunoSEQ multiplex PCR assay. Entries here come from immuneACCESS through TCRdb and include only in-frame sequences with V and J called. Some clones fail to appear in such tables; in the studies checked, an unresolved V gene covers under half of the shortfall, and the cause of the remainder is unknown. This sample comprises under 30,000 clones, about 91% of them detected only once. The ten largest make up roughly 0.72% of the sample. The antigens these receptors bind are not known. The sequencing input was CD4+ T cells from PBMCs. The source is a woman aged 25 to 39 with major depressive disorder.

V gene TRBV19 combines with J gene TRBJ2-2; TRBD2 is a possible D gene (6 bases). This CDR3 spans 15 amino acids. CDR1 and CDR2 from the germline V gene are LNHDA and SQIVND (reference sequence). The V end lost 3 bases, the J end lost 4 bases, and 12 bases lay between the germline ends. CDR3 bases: TGTGCCAGTAGTATCCGGGGGACCGGCACCGGGGAGCTGTTTTTT. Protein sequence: CASSIRGTGTGELFF.

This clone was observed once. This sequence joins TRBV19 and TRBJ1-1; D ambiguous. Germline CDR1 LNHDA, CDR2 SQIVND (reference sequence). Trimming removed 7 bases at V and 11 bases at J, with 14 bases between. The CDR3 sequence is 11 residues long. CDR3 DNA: TGTGCCAGTAAGGAGGCAGGCAAGGCTTTCTTT. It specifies CASKEAGKAFF.